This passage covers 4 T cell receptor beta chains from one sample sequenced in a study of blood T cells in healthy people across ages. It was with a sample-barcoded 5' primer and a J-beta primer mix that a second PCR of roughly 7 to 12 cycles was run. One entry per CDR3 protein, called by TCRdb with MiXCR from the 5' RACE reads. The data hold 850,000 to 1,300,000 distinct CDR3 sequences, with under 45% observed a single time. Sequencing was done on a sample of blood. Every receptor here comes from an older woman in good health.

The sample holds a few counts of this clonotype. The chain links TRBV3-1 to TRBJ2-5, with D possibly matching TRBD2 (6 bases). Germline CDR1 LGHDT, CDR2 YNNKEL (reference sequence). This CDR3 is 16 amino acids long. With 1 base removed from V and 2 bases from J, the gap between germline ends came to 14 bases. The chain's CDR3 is CASSQGRLAIQETQYF. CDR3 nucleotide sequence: TGTGCCAGCAGCCAAGGAAGGCTAGCGATTCAAGAGACCCAGTACTTC.

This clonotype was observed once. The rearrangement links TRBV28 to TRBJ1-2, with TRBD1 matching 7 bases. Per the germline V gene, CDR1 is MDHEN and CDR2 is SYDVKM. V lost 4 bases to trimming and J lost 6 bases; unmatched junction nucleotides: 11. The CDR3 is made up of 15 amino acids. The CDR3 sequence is CASSWLQTGLNGYTF. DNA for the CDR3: TGTGCCAGCAGTTGGCTCCAGACAGGGCTTAATGGCTACACCTTC.

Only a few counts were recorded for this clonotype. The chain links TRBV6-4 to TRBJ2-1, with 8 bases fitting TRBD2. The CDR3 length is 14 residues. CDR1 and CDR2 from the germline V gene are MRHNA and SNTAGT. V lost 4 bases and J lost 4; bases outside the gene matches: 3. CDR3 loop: CASSASGPYNEQFF. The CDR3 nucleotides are TGTGCCAGCAGTGCTAGCGGGCCATACAATGAGCAGTTCTTC.

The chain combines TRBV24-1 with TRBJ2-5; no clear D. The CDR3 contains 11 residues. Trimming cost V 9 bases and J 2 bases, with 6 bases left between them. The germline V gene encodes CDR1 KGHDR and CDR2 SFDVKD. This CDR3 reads CATEYQETQYF. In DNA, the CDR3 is TGTGCCACCGAATATCAAGAGACCCAGTACTTC.